The 14 T cell receptor beta chains in this list originate from one sample, sequenced in a study of T-cell reconstitution after alpha-beta-depleted transplantation in children. This sample's TCRbeta library carried unique molecular identifier barcodes. One entry per CDR3 protein, called by TCRdb with MiXCR from the PCR reads. The table has 500,000 or so distinct CDR3 sequences, roughly 33% seen once; the top ten hold 2% to 2.5%. Sequenced material: PBMCs from the stem cell graft donor, taken from the stem cell graft. These receptors all stem from a human donor who donated a stem cell graft to a child with aplastic anemia.

This clonotype showed up just a few times. One end of the junction does not line up with germline, which may come from a read error. The chain's CDR3 is CSVDLEPF. For the CDR3, the DNA is TGCAGCGTGGACCTCGAGCCCTTT. This rearrangement joins TRBV29-1 to TRBJ1-1; D call uncertain. The germline V gene encodes CDR1 SQVTM and CDR2 ANQGSEA. This CDR3 contains 8 residues.

The chain joins TRBV12-3 or TRBV12-4 to TRBJ1-1; D is uncertain. Trimming left V 4 bases short and J 8 bases short, with 20 bases between. The CDR3 contains 15 residues. The CDR3 here is CASSSTGSNGREAFF. The DNA for the CDR3 is TGTGCCAGCAGTTCGACCGGGAGTAACGGGAGGGAAGCTTTCTTT.

This clonotype has only a few counts. The chain combines TRBV12-3 or TRBV12-4 with TRBJ2-3; 10 bases match TRBD2. J gave up 2 bases and V 3 bases, and 5 bases lay outside the gene matches. The CDR3 loop spans 16 amino acids. The CDR3: CASSFLAGGITDTQYF. CDR3 nucleotides: TGTGCCAGCAGTTTCTTAGCGGGAGGAATCACAGATACGCAGTATTTT.

This clonotype was seen many times. The CDR3 DNA reads TGCAGTGCTTCAGAGACAGGGGGATCCTATAATTCACCCCTCCACTTT. As protein: CSASETGGSYNSPLHF. The V and J genes are TRBV20-1 and TRBJ1-6, with 9 bases that match TRBD1. From germline, CDR1 is DFQATT and CDR2 SNEGSKA (reference sequence). The junction had 6 bases not matched to a gene; V was cut back by 5 bases and J by 1 base. The CDR3 loop spans 16 amino acids.

This clonotype was found a few times. The rearrangement uses TRBV7-8 and TRBJ2-6, with D unclear. Germline CDR1 reads SGHVS; CDR2 reads FQNEAQ. Trimming removed 9 bases from V and 0 bases from J, with 12 bases in between. The CDR3 contains 15 residues. The CDR3 here is CASRTGHSGANVLTF. The CDR3 nucleotides are TGTGCCAGTAGAACGGGTCACTCTGGGGCCAACGTCCTGACTTTC.

The chain uses TRBV20-1 and TRBJ2-1, with D tentatively TRBD1 or TRBD2 (5 bases each). CDR1 and CDR2 (germline): DFQATT, SNEGSKA (reference sequence). This CDR3 comprises 15 residues. Trimming cost V 5 bases and J 3 bases, with 17 bases left between them. The CDR3 nucleotides read TGCAGTGCTCCCCCTGCCGGGGCCTACTACAATGAGCAGTTCTTC. As protein: CSAPPAGAYYNEQFF.

The chain has TRBV15 and TRBJ2-2; 10 bases match TRBD1. CDR1 and CDR2 from the germline V gene are LNHNV and YYDKDF (reference sequence). The V gene end was trimmed by 2 bases and the J gene end by 3 bases; junction bases not matched to a gene: 3. The CDR3 is 16 amino acids. CDR3 DNA: TGTGCCACCAGCAGAACCGGGACAGGGGACACCGGGGAGCTGTTTTTT. Its translation: CATSRTGTGDTGELFF. Full variable domain (outside the CDR3, taken from reference TRBV15 and TRBJ2-2): DAMVIQNPRYQVTQFGKPVTLSCSQTLNHNVMYWYQQKSSQAPKLLFHYYDKDFNNEADTPDNFQSRRPNTSFCFLDIRSPGLGDTAMYLCATSRTGTGDTGELFFGEGSRLTVL.

In its sample, this clonotype was seen a few times. This sequence joins TRBV7-2 and TRBJ2-5; D is perhaps TRBD2 (5 bases). Trimming removed 1 base from V and 2 bases from J, with 11 bases in between. Germline-derived CDR1 and CDR2 are SGHTA and FQGNSA. CDR3 length: 15 residues. The CDR3 bases are TGTGCCAGCAGCTTAGGTCTCCGGACTCAAGAGACCCAGTACTTC. This gives the protein CASSLGLRTQETQYF.

This chain uses TRBV7-2 with TRBJ2-7; TRBD2 matches 9 bases. The germline V gene has CDR1 SGHTA and CDR2 FQGNSA. Trimming cost V 4 bases and J 0 bases; bases outside gene matches: 4. The length of the CDR3 is 15 residues. The CDR3 DNA reads TGTGCCAGCAGCTCACGTAGCGGGAGCTCCTACGAGCAGTACTTC. Protein sequence: CASSSRSGSSYEQYF.

This clonotype was counted only a few times. The chain has TRBV5-6 and TRBJ2-2, with 9 bases identical to TRBD2. The CDR3 has 15 residues. CDR1 and CDR2 (germline): SGHDT, YYEEEE. V was clipped by 10 bases and J by 4 bases; unmatched bases: 11. In DNA, the CDR3 is TGTGCCGGGGGATTAGCGGGAGTAGTCACCGGGGAGCTGTTTTTT. It is translated as CAGGLAGVVTGELFF.

This clonotype was detected only a few times. The gene calls are TRBV4-3 and TRBJ2-7; D not resolved. The V end was cut by 0 bases, the J end by 1 base, with 7 bases between. Germline V gene data show CDR1 as LGHNA and CDR2 as YSLEER. The CDR3 runs to 14 residues. Here the CDR3 DNA reads TGCGCCAGCAGCCAAGAAGTAGGTTCCTACGAGCAGTACTTC. This codes for CASSQEVGSYEQYF.

This clonotype was seen only a few times. The chain employs TRBV5-4 and TRBJ1-2; D not certain. The germline V and J ends were trimmed by 1 base and 1 base, with 8 bases remaining between them. CDR1 is SGHNT, CDR2 YYREEE, per germline (reference sequence). The CDR3 has 14 amino acids. This CDR3 is CASSLFRFNYGYTF. The CDR3 DNA reads as TGTGCCAGCAGCTTGTTCCGCTTTAACTATGGCTACACCTTC.

The J gene is TRBJ2-7, the V gene TRBV5-6, with unresolved D. V lost 7 bases, J lost 1 base, and 18 bases lay in between. The CDR3 is 15 amino acids. Germline loops: CDR1 SGHDT, CDR2 YYEEEE. DNA for the CDR3: TGTGCCAGCGTATTTAAGGAGAGTGGGTCCTACGAGCAGTACTTC. Translated: CASVFKESGSYEQYF.

This chain links TRBV6-1 with TRBJ2-5; TRBD2 agrees at 9 bases. V shed 4 bases, J shed 5 bases, and the junction held 5 bases outside the gene matches. The V gene's germline CDR1 is MNHNS and CDR2 SASEGT. The length of the CDR3 is 14 residues. The DNA for the CDR3 is TGTGCCAGCAGTGGTAGCGGGAGAGGGGAGACCCAGTACTTC. Amino acids: CASSGSGRGETQYF.